The sequence of this T cell receptor beta chain was determined in a study of T cell responses to AZD1222 COVID-19 vaccine. TCRdb keeps only in-frame clones here, not all; method: immunoSEQ multiplex PCR. Among 120,000 or so clones listed, about 85% were seen once. The CDR3 runs 15 residues. The germline V and J ends were trimmed by 1 base and 3 bases, with 10 bases remaining between them. Germline CDR1 and CDR2: SGHDT and YYEEEE. The clonotype comes from an adult in good health. The gene calls are TRBV5-6 and TRBJ2-2; the D gene is possibly TRBD1 (6 bases). Specimen: peripheral blood, collected on day 0 of AZD1222 vaccination. DNA of the CDR3: TGTGCCAGCAGCTTGATACAGGGATACACCGGGGAGCTGTTTTTT. This gives the protein CASSLIQGYTGELFF.